This TCR beta chain emerged from a study of blood T cell repertoires in COVID-19. Study-level background: Whether acute or convalescent, the COVID-19 samples came from the United States, Italy and Spain. The analysed material was cDNA or gDNA that came from T cells, B-cell-depleted T cells, or PBMCs.

Source study methods: Amplification with reference gene primers provided the estimates of nucleated cell counts. Assay: immunoSEQ multiplex PCR; the TCRdb copy retains only in-frame clones and omits some. D and trimming were read from the DNA, whereas the V and J calls and clone size are those reported in that table. The data show around 230,000 clones, roughly 83% seen once. V lost 0 bases to trimming and J lost 3 bases, with 9 bases between them. The germline V gene has CDR1 SGHDN and CDR2 FVKESK. The CDR3 is 14 amino acids. This chain uses TRBV14 with TRBJ2-7; a possible D gene is TRBD2 (6 bases). The clonotype comes from a man in his forties with acute or convalescent COVID-19. Material for sequencing was peripheral blood. The CDR3: CASSQDGGNYEQYF. CDR3 bases: TGTGCCAGCAGCCAAGATGGAGGGAACTACGAGCAGTACTTC.